This record covers a single TCR beta chain. Its antigen is not identified. The germline V gene has CDR1 WSHSY and CDR2 SAAADI. This CDR3 comprises 16 residues. The V gene end was trimmed by 11 bases and the J gene end by 2 bases; junction bases not matched to a gene: 11. Sequencing used immunoSEQ multiplex PCR; TCRdb keeps in-frame clones, though not all of them. This sample has 1,500 to 2,000 clones, with over 60% found just once. This record comes from a study of T cells and Merkel cell carcinoma outcomes. Overall study results and limits: In Merkel cell carcinoma, repertoire and T-cell density reportedly predicted outcomes.

Sequenced sample: tumor tissue from Merkel cell carcinoma. The TCR was taken from a human donor with Merkel cell carcinoma. The rearrangement joins TRBV10-2 to TRBJ2-6, with 8 bases that match TRBD2. This CDR3 is CAVRGGLVTGANVLTF. In DNA, the CDR3 is TGCGCCGTTCGGGGGGGGCTAGTGACTGGGGCCAACGTCCTGACTTTC.